This paragraph covers one T cell receptor beta chain sequence. This specimen belongs to a study of OX40 agonist ivuxolimab in advanced cancers. Clones were read by immunoSEQ multiplex PCR, and TCRdb kept only the in-frame ones, dropping some. This table holds around 53,000 clones, about 81% found once. The clonotype was recovered from an adult with an advanced solid tumor such as melanoma, head and neck, liver or kidney cancer. The sample here was CD4+ or CD8+ T cells sorted from blood, taken in a trial of the OX40 agonist ivuxolimab.

Here the CDR3 reads CASRGGRGNEQFF. The CDR3 DNA sequence: TGTGCCAGCAGAGGAGGGAGGGGAAATGAGCAGTTCTTC. The chain employs TRBV13 and TRBJ2-1, with 7 bases matching TRBD2. V lost 6 bases, J lost 7 bases, and 6 bases stayed unmatched. The CDR3 is made up of 13 amino acids. Per germline, CDR1 PRHDT and CDR2 FYEKMQ (reference sequence).